This T cell receptor beta chain was profiled in a study of cytomegalovirus exposure and HLA in healthy donors. Study-wide points: Later analysis indicated greater clonal expansion among HLA-associated TCR beta chains than among equally common other chains.

This clone was recorded a few times. Its target is not known. Germline V CDR1 and CDR2: SGDLS, YYNGEE. V lost 2 bases to trimming and J lost 1 base; unmatched junction nucleotides: 9. This CDR3 comprises 17 residues. The PCR ran on 60 Vbeta and 13 Jbeta primers. Assay: immunoSEQ multiplex PCR; the TCRdb copy retains only in-frame clones and omits some. The top ten clones hold around 2.9% of a sample with under 200,000 clones, approximately 65% of them seen once. This TCR derives from a man aged 35 to 55 in good health and CMV-seronegative. The genes are TRBV9 and TRBJ2-3; 8 bases agree with TRBD2. The specimen sequenced was PBMCs. The CDR3 loop reads CASSVRPLAGRTDTQYF. The CDR3 region has the DNA TGTGCCAGCAGCGTCCGACCCCTAGCGGGCCGCACAGATACGCAGTATTTT.